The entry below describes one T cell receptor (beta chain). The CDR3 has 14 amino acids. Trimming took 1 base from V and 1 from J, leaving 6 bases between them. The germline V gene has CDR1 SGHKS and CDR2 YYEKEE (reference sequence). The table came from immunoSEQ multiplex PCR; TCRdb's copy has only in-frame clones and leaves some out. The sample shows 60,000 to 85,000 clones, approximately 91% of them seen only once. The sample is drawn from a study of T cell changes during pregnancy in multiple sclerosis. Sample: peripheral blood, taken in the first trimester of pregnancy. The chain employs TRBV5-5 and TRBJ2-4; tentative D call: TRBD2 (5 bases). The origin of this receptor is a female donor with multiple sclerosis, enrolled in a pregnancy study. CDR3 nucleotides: TGTGCCAGCAGCTTGCCTAGCGCCAAAAACATTCAGTACTTC. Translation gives CASSLPSAKNIQYF.